The rows below give T cell receptor beta chains drawn from one sample of a study of T cell clones after liver transplantation. Some clones are missing from TCRdb's copy, which holds only in-frame ones; the method was immunoSEQ multiplex PCR. This table has just over 80,000 clones, roughly four fifths appearing once. The source material was CD4+ T cells from blood, sampled 46 months after liver transplant. The receptors shown here come from a human patient who received a liver transplant. Some T cells may have originated in the graft donor. CDR3s leave out the opening cysteine and the closing phenylalanine or tryptophan. The D gene is left open where the match is weak.

>TRBV7-2|NA
ASSGRLGGRGNSNEQF
>TRBV4-3|TRBD2
ASSQVLAGALTDTQY
>TRBV10-1|TRBD2
ASSEEGAGTSGTRQF
>TRBV5-4|NA
ASSLWVAGADTQY
>TRBV6-1|TRBD1
ASRRQGDPEKLF
>TRBV2|NA
ASREETQPNTEAF
>TRBV7-2|NA
ASSFFSPRGEGEQY
>TRBV2|NA
ASSRENTKAF
>TRBV5-1|TRBD2
ASSLGLADLSGGEQF
>TRBV4-1|NA
ASSQDWVLRETQY
>TRBV28|NA
ASSSPLGGLNEQY
>TRBV6-1|TRBD1
ASSEPGQGFSGYT
>TRBV7-2|TRBD2
ASSLAGTSGRARYNEQF
>TRBV28|NA
ASSLSPNTEAF
>TRBV15|NA
ATSRDRTEAF
>TRBV13|NA
ASSLDGWAGELF
>TRBV5-1|NA
ASSFGPGGSHYYEQY
>TRBV19|TRBD1
ASSISGTVNTEAF
>TRBV28|NA
ASSGSRVEAF
>TRBV11-2|NA
ASSSGWILNTIY
>TRBV7-2|NA
ASSFTGLSNQPQH
>TRBV19|NA
ASRLAQGRETQY
>TRBV11-2|NA
ASSLSLGSLGDEQY
>TRBV15|NA
ATSTSATRVLAEAF
>TRBV2|NA
AIGVARYEQY
>TRBV6-5|TRBD1
AVYRGPEYGYT
>TRBV5-1|NA
ASSLGGLGTEAF
>TRBV10-3|TRBD1
AISEGPDRVGEKLF
>TRBV4-1|NA
ASSQGDRWDEKLF
>TRBV6-6|TRBD1
ASSYSKGATEAF
>TRBV28|NA
ASSLPIIGRDSEAF
>TRBV7-9|NA
ASSPMRASEAF
>TRBV10-3|TRBD2
ATSTLAGETDTQY
>TRBV29-1|NA
SVEGYT
>TRBV28|NA
ASSPTQGVGNTIY
>TRBV5-4|TRBD2
ASSRLAGGYNEQF
>TRBV6-5|NA
ASTYTRSTDTQY
>TRBV28|NA
ASSLAGHRNTEAF
>TRBV2|NA
ASREGRYYEQY
>TRBV30|NA
AWSIGAGQY
>TRBV30|NA
AWSWSATYEQY
>TRBV5-1|NA
ASSLDSQETQY
>TRBV4-2|NA
ASSRSSGPKGEKLF
>TRBV18|TRBD1
ASSPGQGAQETQY
>TRBV27|NA
ASSLQGGGWANVLT